This T cell receptor beta chain was retrieved from a study of blood T cell repertoires in COVID-19. In the study overall: Samples representing acute and convalescent COVID-19 were sourced from the United States, Italy and Spain. PBMCs, B-cell-depleted T cells, or T cells provided the cDNA or gDNA that made up the material.

Per the authors' pipeline: For nucleated cells, counts were estimated from reference gene primer amplification. Profiled with immunoSEQ multiplex PCR; TCRdb holds only in-frame clones, not every one. Clone size and V and J calls were adopted from that table, with D and trimming inferred from the DNA. The table records about 190,000 clones, 89% of them present only once. This receptor was obtained from a man aged 35 to 55 with acute or convalescent COVID-19. Specimen: peripheral blood.

CDR3 nucleotide sequence: TGCAGTGCTCGTGGGGGACTAGCGGGGGGGGGTTACAATGAGCAGTTCTTC. Amino acids: CSARGGLAGGGYNEQFF. V is TRBV20-1 and J is TRBJ2-1; 16 bases align to TRBD2. Per germline, CDR1 DFQATT and CDR2 SNEGSKA (reference sequence). The CDR3 runs to 17 residues. Germline trimming cut 5 bases from V and 4 bases from J; bases unmatched to any gene: 8.